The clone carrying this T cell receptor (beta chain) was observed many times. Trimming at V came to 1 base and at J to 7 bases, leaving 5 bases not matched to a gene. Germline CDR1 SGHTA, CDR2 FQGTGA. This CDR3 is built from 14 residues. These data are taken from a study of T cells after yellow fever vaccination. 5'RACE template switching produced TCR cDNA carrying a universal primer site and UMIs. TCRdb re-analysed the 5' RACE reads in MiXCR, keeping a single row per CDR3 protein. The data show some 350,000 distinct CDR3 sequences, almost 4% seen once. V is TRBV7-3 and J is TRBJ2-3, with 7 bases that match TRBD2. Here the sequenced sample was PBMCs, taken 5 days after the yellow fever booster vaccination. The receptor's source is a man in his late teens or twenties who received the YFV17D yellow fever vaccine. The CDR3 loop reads CASSLSAGDYTQYF. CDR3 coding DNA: TGTGCCAGCAGCTTAAGCGCGGGGGATTATACGCAGTATTTT.